The rows below give T cell receptor beta chains drawn from one sample of a study of blood T cell repertoires in COVID-19. The repertoire was sequenced with immunoSEQ multiplex PCR; TCRdb's copy has only in-frame clones and lacks some. The sample holds about 150,000 clones, about nine tenths seen once. The sequenced material came from peripheral blood. The receptors were sampled from a woman between 50 and 59 years old with acute or convalescent COVID-19. Both conserved end residues are part of each CDR3. D genes are given only for firm matches. Where a row states a size, it is once, few, many or the class of an expanded clone; other rows omit it.

D gene	V gene	clone size	J gene	CDR3 DNA	CDR3 protein
TRBD2	TRBV7-2	.	TRBJ2-5	TGTGCCAGCAGCTTAGCTCGACTAGCGGGAGTTCAGACCCAGTACTTC	CASSLARLAGVQTQYF
TRBD1	TRBV29-1	.	TRBJ2-6	TGCAGCGTCCCCGTTGACAGGGGGATTGGGGCTGGGGCCAACGTCCTGACTTTC	CSVPVDRGIGAGANVLTF
TRBD1	TRBV7-9	.	TRBJ1-1	TGTGCCAGCAGCTCGGGACAGGTAGTGAACACTGAAGCTTTCTTT	CASSSGQVVNTEAFF
.	TRBV24-1	.	TRBJ2-7	TGTGCCACCAGTGATTTGAAGAGGCAGGAGGCAAACTACGAGCAGTACTTC	CATSDLKRQEANYEQYF
.	TRBV7-3	.	TRBJ2-2	TGTGCCAGCAGTCAAGAGGGAGCGGTCACCGGGGAGCTGTTTTTT	CASSQEGAVTGELFF
.	TRBV7-3	.	TRBJ2-3	TGTGCCAGCAGCAGCCCCGGGGGAGATACGCAGTATTTT	CASSSPGGDTQYF
TRBD1	TRBV18	.	TRBJ1-1	TGTGCCAGCTCACTAGGGACAGGGGGCACTGAAGCTTTCTTT	CASSLGTGGTEAFF
TRBD1	TRBV2	.	TRBJ1-5	TGTGCCAGCAGGGAAGAGGGGGCTAGCAATCAGCCCCAGCATTTT	CASREEGASNQPQHF
TRBD1	TRBV19	once	TRBJ1-1	TGTGCCAGTAGTCCAAAGACAGGGCCTAACACTGAAGCTTTCTTT	CASSPKTGPNTEAFF
.	TRBV7-6	.	TRBJ1-4	TGTGCCAGCAGCTTATTCGGGAGGGATGAAAAACTGTTTTTT	CASSLFGRDEKLFF
.	TRBV12-5	few	TRBJ2-5	TGTGCTAGTGGTTTGGTCGGCGGTGAGACCCAGTACTTC	CASGLVGGETQYF
.	TRBV5-1	few	TRBJ2-1	TGCGCCAGCAGCTTGGACTTAAGCTCCTACAATGAGCAGTTCTTC	CASSLDLSSYNEQFF
.	TRBV11-2	.	TRBJ1-2	TGTGCCAGCAGCTTAGATAGTTGGACAGATAACTATGGCTACACCTTC	CASSLDSWTDNYGYTF
.	TRBV6-4	.	TRBJ1-2	TGTGCCAGCAGTGACCGGTGGGGCGATGGCTACACCTTC	CASSDRWGDGYTF
.	TRBV9	.	TRBJ1-4	TGTGCCAGCAGCGTAGAAGGAGGGTCGGGTGAAAAACTGTTTTTT	CASSVEGGSGEKLFF
.	TRBV9	.	TRBJ2-1	TGTGCCAGCAGCGTATTGCGGCGGCCTTCCTACAATGAGCAGTTCTTC	CASSVLRRPSYNEQFF
.	TRBV5-4	.	TRBJ2-1	TGTGCCAGCAGCCTTGACAGGCACAATGAGCAGTTCTTC	CASSLDRHNEQFF
TRBD2	TRBV27	.	TRBJ2-2	TGTGCCAGCAGTCGACTAGCGGGAGTCGGGGAGCTGTTTTTT	CASSRLAGVGELFF
TRBD2	TRBV3-1/TRBV3-2	.	TRBJ2-6	TGTGCCAGCAACACACCAGCGGGGGGTAGTGGGGCCAACGTCCTGACTTTC	CASNTPAGGSGANVLTF
.	TRBV6-1	.	TRBJ1-4	TGTGCCAGCAGTGATTATCTTGATGAAAAACTGTTTTTT	CASSDYLDEKLFF